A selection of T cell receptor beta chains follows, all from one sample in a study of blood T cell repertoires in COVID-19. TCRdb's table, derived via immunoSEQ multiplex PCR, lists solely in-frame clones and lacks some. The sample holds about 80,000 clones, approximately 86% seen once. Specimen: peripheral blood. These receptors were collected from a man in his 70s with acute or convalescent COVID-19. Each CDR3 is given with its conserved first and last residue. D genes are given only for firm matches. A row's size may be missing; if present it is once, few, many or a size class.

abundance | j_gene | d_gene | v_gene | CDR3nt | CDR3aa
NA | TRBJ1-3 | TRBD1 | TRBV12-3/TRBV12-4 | TGTGCCAGCAGGGGGACAGGGAGGGACACCATATATTTT | CASRGTGRDTIYF
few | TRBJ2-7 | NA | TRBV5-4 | TGTGCCAGCAGCTTGGACAGGCCGGTGGACGAGCAGTACTTC | CASSLDRPVDEQYF
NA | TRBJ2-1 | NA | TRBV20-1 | TGCAGTGCTAGTAAGTCGGCTAGACTCAATGAGCAGTTCTTC | CSASKSARLNEQFF
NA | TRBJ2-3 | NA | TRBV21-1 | TGTGCCAGCAGCAAAGTTCACGGGAGGGCATTACTTCACGGGTTCACAGATACGCAGTATTTT | CASSKVHGRALLHGFTDTQYF
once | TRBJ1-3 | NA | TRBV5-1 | TGCGCCAGCAGCTTGGATCCGGGAGGAAACACCATATATTTT | CASSLDPGGNTIYF
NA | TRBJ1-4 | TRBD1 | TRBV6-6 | TGTGCCAGCAGTAGACAGGGCGGTGAAAAACTGTTTTTT | CASSRQGGEKLFF
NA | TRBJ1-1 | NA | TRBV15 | TGTGCCACCAGCAGAAAGGGGGTCACTGAAGCTTTCTTT | CATSRKGVTEAFF
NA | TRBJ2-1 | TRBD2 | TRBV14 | TGTGCCAGCAGCCGACTAGCGGGAGTTATCTCCTACAATGAGCAGTTCTTC | CASSRLAGVISYNEQFF
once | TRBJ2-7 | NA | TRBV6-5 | TGTGCCAGCAGAGAGGTGGGACATATTTACGAGCAGTACTTC | CASREVGHIYEQYF
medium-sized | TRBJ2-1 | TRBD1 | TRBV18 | TGTGCCAGCTCACCTACCTTTGGACAGGGTATCCATGAGCAGTTCTTC | CASSPTFGQGIHEQFF
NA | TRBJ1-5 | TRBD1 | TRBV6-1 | TGTGCCAGCAGTGGACCCCGACAGGGAGGCAATCAGCCCCAGCATTTT | CASSGPRQGGNQPQHF
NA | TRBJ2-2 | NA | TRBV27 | TGTGCCAGCAGTTTAAGACTAACCACCGGGGAGCTGTTTTTT | CASSLRLTTGELFF
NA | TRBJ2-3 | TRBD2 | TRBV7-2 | TGTGCCAGCAGCTTAACCTGGACGGGGGGTGGCCATACGCAGTATTTT | CASSLTWTGGGHTQYF
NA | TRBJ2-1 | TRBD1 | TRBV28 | TGTGCCACCGGGGACAGCCTGAGGAATGAGCAGTTCTTC | CATGDSLRNEQFF
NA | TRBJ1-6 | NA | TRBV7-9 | TGTGCCAGCAGCCCCTCATCCAGTTATTCACCCCTCCACTTT | CASSPSSSYSPLHF
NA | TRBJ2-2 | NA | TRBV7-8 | TGTGCCAGCAGCTTAGGGACTTCATCTAGCGGGGAGCTGTTTTTT | CASSLGTSSSGELFF
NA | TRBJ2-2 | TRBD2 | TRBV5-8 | TGTGCCAGCAGCAAAAGACTAGCGGACACCGGGGAGCTGTTTTTT | CASSKRLADTGELFF
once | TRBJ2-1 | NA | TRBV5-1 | TGCGCCAGCAGCTTCTCAGGGGGCAGTGGCGGGAGCAACGATGAGCAGTTCTTC | CASSFSGGSGGSNDEQFF
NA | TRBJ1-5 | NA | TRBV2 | TGTGCCAGCCACCGGACAATCAATCAGCCCCAGCATTTT | CASHRTINQPQHF
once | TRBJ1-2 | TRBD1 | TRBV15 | TGTGCCACCAGCAGAGATCAGGAGGGGGCTTACTATGGCTACACCTTC | CATSRDQEGAYYGYTF
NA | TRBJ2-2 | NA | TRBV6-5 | TGTGCCAGCAGTCTAATCACCGGGGAGCTGTTTTTT | CASSLITGELFF
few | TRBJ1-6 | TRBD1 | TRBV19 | TGTGCCAGTTCAAGGGGGGACAGGGAAGCTTCACCCCTCCACTTT | CASSRGDREASPLHF
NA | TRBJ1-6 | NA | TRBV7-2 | TGTGCCAGCAGCTTAGGTTCCGGGGGATATTCACCCCTCCACTTT | CASSLGSGGYSPLHF
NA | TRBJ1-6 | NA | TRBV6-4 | TGTGCCAGTTTTAATATATCCACGAGGAATTCACCCCTCCACTTT | CASFNISTRNSPLHF
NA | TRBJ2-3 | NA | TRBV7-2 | TGTGCCAGCAGCTTCGGTCCAAGCACAGATACGCAGTATTTT | CASSFGPSTDTQYF
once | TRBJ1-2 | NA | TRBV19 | TGTGCCAGTGGAGGACGGATGGGTGGCTACACCTTC | CASGGRMGGYTF
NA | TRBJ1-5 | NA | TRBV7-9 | TGTGCCAGCAGTAAGGAAGGAGATGGCAATCAGCCCCAGCATTTT | CASSKEGDGNQPQHF
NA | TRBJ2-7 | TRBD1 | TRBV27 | TGTGCCAGCAGTACCGGGACAGGGGCCTACGAGCAGTACTTC | CASSTGTGAYEQYF
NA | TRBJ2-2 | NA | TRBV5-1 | TGCGCCAGCAGCTTGGTCTTGAACACCGGGGAGCTGTTTTTT | CASSLVLNTGELFF
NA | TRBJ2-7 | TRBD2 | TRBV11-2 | TGTGCCAGCAGCCTGAGTGGGACTAGTGGCCTCGGGTACTTC | CASSLSGTSGLGYF
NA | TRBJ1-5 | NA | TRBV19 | TGTGCCAGTAGGCAGGGTTATCAGCCCCAGCATTTT | CASRQGYQPQHF
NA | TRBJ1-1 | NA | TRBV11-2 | TGTGCCAGCAGCTTAGACAGGCAGAATGAAGCTTTCTTT | CASSLDRQNEAFF
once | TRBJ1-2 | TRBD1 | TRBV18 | TGTGCCAGCTCACCGGCCGGGACAGGGAGCATCTATGGCTACACCTTC | CASSPAGTGSIYGYTF
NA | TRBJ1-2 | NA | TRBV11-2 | TGTGCCAGCAGCTTAGTAGCAGCTAACTATGGCTACACCTTC | CASSLVAANYGYTF
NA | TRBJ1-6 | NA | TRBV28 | TGTGCCAGCAAACGGCCCAGCGGTTCACCCCTCCACTTT | CASKRPSGSPLHF
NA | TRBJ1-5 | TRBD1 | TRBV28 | TGTGCCAGCAGTCCACCACCCTGGACAGGGGGAGAACAGCCCCAGCATTTT | CASSPPPWTGGEQPQHF
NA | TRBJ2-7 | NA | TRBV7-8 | TGTGCCAGCAGCTTAGCGCACGGTACCTACGAGCAGTACTTC | CASSLAHGTYEQYF
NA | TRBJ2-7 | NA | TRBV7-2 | TGTGCCAGCAGCTTAGCGCAGGTTACCTACGAGCAGTACTTC | CASSLAQVTYEQYF
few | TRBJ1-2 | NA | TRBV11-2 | TGTGCCAGCAGCCTTGGGGGGGGTAGCTATGGCTACACCTTC | CASSLGGGSYGYTF
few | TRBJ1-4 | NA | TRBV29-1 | TGCAGCGCCCAGACAGTCTCAAATGAAAAACTGTTTTTT | CSAQTVSNEKLFF
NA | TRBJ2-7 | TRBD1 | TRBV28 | TGTGCCAGCAGTTTAGTGAACAGGGGATACGAGCAGTACTTC | CASSLVNRGYEQYF
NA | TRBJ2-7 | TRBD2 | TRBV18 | TGTGCCAGCTCACCCTTGATAGCGGGGGCTTCCGAGGCTTACTTC | CASSPLIAGASEAYF
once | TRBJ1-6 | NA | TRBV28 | TGTGCCAACCAGGGTCCCTATAATTCACCCCTCCACTTT | CANQGPYNSPLHF
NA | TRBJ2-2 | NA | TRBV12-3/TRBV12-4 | TGTGCCAGCAGGGTCGGGACCGGGGAGCTGTTTTTT | CASRVGTGELFF
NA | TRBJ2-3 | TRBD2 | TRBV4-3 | TGCGCCAGCAGCCGGGGCATAGCGGGGGAACCCTGGGCGACAGATACGCAGTATTTT | CASSRGIAGEPWATDTQYF
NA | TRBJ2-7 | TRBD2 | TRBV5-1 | TGCGCCAGCAGCTCAGGACTAGCGGGAGAGGACCAGTACTTC | CASSSGLAGEDQYF
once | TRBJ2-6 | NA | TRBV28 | TGTGCCAGCAGTTTTAAAGGGGCTGGGGCCAACGTCCTGACTTTC | CASSFKGAGANVLTF
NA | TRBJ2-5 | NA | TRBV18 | TGTGCCAGCTCACCCACAACTCAGGGAAGGGGTGAGACCCAGTACTTC | CASSPTTQGRGETQYF
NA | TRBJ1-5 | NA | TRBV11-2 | TGTGCCAGCAGCTTAGGCGTGAGTAGCAATCAGCCCCAGCATTTT | CASSLGVSSNQPQHF
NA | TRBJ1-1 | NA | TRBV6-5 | TGTGCCACATCAACAGGGCTTATGGCTTTCTTT | CATSTGLMAFF
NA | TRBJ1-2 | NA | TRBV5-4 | TGTGCCAGCAGCAAACCGACGGCGGGATCCTATGGCTACACCTTC | CASSKPTAGSYGYTF
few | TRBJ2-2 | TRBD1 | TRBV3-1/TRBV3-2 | TGTGCCAGCAGCCAAGTTCGACAGGGACGAACCGGGGAGCTGTTTTTT | CASSQVRQGRTGELFF
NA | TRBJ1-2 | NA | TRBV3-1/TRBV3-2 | TGTGCCAGCAGCCCCCTGGGGCGCTATGGCTACACCTTC | CASSPLGRYGYTF
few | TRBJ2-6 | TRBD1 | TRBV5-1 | TGCGCCAGTGGAACACAGGGGACTGGGGCCAACGTCCTGACTTTC | CASGTQGTGANVLTF
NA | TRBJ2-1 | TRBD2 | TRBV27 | TGTGCCAGCAGTTCTCGACTAGCGGGGACCTCTAATGAGCAGTTCTTC | CASSSRLAGTSNEQFF